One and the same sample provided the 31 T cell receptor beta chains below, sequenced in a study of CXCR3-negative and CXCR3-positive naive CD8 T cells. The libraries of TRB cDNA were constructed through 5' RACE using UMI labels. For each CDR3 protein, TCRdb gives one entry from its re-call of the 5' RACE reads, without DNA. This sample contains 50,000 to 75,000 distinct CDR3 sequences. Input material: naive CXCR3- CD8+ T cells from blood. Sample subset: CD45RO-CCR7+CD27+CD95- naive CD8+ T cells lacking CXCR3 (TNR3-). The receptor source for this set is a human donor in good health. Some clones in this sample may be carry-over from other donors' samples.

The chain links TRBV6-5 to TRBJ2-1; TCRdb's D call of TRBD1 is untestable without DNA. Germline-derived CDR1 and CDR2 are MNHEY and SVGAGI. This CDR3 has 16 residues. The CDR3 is CASSAPSVRGLVEQFF.

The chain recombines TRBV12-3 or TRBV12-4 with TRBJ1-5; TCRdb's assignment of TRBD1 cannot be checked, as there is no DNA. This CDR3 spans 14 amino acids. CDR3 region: CASSLDSDHQPQHF.

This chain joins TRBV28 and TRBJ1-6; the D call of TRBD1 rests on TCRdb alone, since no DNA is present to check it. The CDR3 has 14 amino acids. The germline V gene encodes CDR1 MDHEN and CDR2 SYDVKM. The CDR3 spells CASSSGIPNSPLHF.

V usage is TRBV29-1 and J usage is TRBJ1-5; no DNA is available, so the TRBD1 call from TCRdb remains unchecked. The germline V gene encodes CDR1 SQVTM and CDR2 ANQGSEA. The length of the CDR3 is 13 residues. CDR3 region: CSVKQGFDQPQHF.

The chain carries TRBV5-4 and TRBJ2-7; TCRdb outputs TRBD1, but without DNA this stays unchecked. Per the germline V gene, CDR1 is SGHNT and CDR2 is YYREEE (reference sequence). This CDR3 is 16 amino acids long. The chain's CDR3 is CASSHTAQGLKYEQYF.

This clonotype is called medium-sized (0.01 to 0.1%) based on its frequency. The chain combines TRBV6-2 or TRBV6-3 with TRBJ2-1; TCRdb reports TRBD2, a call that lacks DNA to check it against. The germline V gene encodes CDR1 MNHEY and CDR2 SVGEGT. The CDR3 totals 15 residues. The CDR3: CASSPPSGGYNEQFF.

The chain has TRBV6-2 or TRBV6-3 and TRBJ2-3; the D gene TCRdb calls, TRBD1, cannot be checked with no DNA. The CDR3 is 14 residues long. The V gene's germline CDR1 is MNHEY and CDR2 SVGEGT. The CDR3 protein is CASSSSSGTDTQYF.

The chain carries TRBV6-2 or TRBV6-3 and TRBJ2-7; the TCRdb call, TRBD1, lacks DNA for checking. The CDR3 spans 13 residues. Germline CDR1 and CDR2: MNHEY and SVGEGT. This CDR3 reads CASEGTGSWEQYF.

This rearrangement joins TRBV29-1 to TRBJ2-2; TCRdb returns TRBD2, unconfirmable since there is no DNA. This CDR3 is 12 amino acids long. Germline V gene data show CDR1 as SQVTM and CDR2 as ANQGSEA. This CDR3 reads CSAAGGTGELFF.

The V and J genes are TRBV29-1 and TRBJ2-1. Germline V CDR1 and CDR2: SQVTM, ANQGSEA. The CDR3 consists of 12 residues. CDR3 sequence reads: CSVVTRYNEQFF.

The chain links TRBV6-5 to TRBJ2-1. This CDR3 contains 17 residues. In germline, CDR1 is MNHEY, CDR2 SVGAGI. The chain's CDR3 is CASSEFTGQGPYNEQFF.

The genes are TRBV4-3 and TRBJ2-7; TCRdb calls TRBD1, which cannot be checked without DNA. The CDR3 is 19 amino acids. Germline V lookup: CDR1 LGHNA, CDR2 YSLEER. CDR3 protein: CASSQDSGTGGAGGYEQYF.

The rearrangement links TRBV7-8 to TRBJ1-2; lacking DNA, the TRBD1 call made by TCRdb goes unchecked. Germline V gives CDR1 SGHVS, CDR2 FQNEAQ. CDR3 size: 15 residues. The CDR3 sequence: CASSSTGQGTYGYTF.

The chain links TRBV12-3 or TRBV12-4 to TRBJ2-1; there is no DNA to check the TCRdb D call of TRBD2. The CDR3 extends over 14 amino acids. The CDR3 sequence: CASSSTGRVNEQFF.

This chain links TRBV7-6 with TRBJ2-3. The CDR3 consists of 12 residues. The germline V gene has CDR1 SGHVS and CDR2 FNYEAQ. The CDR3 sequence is CASSQLADTQYF.

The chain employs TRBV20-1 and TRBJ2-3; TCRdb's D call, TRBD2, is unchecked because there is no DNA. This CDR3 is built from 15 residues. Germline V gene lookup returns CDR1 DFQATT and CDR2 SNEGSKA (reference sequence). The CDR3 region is CSAGLAGGPADTQYF.

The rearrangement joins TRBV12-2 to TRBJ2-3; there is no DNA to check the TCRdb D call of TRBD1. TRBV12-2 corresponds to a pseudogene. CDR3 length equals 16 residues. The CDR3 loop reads CASRSKGRGRTDTQYF.

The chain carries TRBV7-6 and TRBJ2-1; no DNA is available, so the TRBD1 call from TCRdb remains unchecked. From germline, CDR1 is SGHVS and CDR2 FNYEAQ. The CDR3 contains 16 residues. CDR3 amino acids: CASSRVPGGVDDEQFF.

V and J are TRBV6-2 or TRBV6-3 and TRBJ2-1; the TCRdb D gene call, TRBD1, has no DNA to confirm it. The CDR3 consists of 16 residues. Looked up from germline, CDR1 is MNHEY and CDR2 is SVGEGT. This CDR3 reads CASRQHRYSSYNEQFF.

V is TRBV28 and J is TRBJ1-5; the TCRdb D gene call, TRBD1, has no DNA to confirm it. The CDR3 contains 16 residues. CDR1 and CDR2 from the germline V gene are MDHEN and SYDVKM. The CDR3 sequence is CASSFPGQEGNQPQHF.

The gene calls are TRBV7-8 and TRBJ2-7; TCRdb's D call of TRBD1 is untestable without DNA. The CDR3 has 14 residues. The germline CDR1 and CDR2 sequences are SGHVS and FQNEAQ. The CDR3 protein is CASSLFRGDYEQYF.

CDR3 region: CASGPRLGYEQYF. The chain recombines TRBV4-1 with TRBJ2-7. Germline CDR1 reads MGHRA; CDR2 reads YSYEKL. The CDR3 is 13 residues long.

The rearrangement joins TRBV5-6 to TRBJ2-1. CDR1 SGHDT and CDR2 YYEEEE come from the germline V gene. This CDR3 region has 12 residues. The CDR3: CASRSLELEQFF.

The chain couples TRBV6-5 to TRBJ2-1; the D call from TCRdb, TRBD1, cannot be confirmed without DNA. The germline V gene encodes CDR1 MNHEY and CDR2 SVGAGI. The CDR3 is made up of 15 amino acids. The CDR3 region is CASSRHPGAYNEQFF.

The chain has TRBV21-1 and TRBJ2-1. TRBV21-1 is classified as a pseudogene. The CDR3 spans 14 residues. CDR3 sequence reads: CASSRVSSYNEQFF.

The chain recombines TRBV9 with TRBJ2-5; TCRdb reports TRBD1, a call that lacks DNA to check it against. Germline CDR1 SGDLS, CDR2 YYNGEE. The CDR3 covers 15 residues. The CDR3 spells CASSGDIEYQETQYF.

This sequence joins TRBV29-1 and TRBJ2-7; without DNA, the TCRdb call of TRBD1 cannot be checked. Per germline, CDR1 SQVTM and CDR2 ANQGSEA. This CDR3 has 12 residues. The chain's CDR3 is CSVRAGRYEQYF.

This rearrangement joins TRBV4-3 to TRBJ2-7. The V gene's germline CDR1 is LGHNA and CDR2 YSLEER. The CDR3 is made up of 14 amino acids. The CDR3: CASSQESTTYEQYF.

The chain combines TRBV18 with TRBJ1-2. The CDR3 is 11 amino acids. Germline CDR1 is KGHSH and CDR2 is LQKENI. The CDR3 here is CASFDGYGYTF.

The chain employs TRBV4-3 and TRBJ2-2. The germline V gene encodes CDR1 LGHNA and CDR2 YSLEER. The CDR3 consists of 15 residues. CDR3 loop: CASSQVIGDTGELFF.

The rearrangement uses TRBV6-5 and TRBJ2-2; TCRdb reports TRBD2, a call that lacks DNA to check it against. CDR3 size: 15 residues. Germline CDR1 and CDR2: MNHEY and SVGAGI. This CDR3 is CASRSGTGNTGELFF.